These 5 T cell receptor beta chains were sequenced from one sample in a study of cytomegalovirus exposure and HLA in healthy donors. Both 60 Vbeta primers and 13 Jbeta primers went into the PCR. Data came from immunoSEQ multiplex PCR; TCRdb stores just in-frame clones and leaves some out. The top ten hold more than 0.25% of the sample, which has roughly 200,000 clones, 86% seen once. Sequenced: PBMCs. These receptor sequences come from a woman in her 30s in good health and CMV-seronegative.

V gene TRBV7-9 combines with J gene TRBJ2-1, with 16 bases matching TRBD2. The CDR3 is 16 amino acids. Germline values: CDR1 SEHNR, CDR2 FQNEAQ (reference sequence). V lost 5 bases, J lost 10 bases, and 8 bases stayed unmatched. The CDR3 sequence: CASSRPGTSGGGEQFF. In DNA form, the CDR3 reads TGTGCCAGCAGCCGCCCCGGGACTAGCGGGGGGGGAGAGCAGTTCTTC.

The chain links TRBV7-2 to TRBJ2-7; the match to TRBD2 covers 11 bases. The germline V gene encodes CDR1 SGHTA and CDR2 FQGNSA. The CDR3 runs 16 residues. J lost 0 bases, V lost 1 base, and 2 bases had no gene match. This chain's CDR3 is CASSLGTSGFSYEQYF. CDR3 bases: TGTGCCAGCAGCTTAGGGACTAGCGGGTTCTCCTACGAGCAGTACTTC.

The rearrangement links TRBV27 to TRBJ1-1; no clear D. Trimming removed 0 bases from V and 3 bases from J, with 5 bases in between. Germline V gives CDR1 MNHEY, CDR2 SMNVEV (reference sequence). There are 13 residues in the CDR3. The DNA for the CDR3 is TGTGCCAGCAGTTTATCTTCGGACACTGAAGCTTTCTTT. Protein sequence: CASSLSSDTEAFF.

This sequence joins TRBV2 and TRBJ1-3; 7 bases match TRBD1. Germline V CDR1 and CDR2: SNHLY, FYNNEI. The length of the CDR3 is 13 residues. V was pared by 5 bases and J by 5 bases, with 3 bases of the junction left unmatched. In nucleotides, the CDR3 is TGTGCCAGCAGTCGGGACAGACGAAACACCATATATTTT. The encoded protein is CASSRDRRNTIYF.

The chain combines TRBV28 with TRBJ1-5; D might be TRBD1 (5 bases). V lost 2 bases and J 3 bases, leaving 14 bases between the germline ends. This CDR3 is 16 amino acids long. The V gene's germline CDR1 is MDHEN and CDR2 SYDVKM. CDR3 sequence reads: CASSLRRGLNNQPQHF. CDR3 sequence (DNA): TGTGCCAGCAGTTTAAGGAGGGGACTAAACAATCAGCCCCAGCATTTT. The full variable domain, with the rest looked up from reference TRBV28 and TRBJ1-5, is DVKVTQSSRYLVKRTGEKVFLECVQDMDHENMFWYRQDPGLGLRLIYFSYDVKMKEKGDIPEGYSVSREKKERFSLILESASTNQTSMYLCASSLRRGLNNQPQHFGDGTRLSIL.